This T cell receptor beta chain was sequenced in a study of T cell responses to AZD1222 COVID-19 vaccine. This CDR3 comprises 12 residues. From germline, CDR1 is ENHRY and CDR2 SYGVKD. The germline V and J ends were trimmed by 4 bases and 5 bases, with 9 bases remaining between them. Profiling relied on immunoSEQ multiplex PCR, and the TCRdb table lists in-frame clones only, not all of them. This table holds about 190,000 clones, 80% to 90% found once. Sequences were derived from peripheral blood, sampled on day 0 of AZD1222 vaccination. The sequence was collected from an adult in good health. This chain connects TRBV10-3 to TRBJ2-7; possible D gene TRBD2, 5 bases. Here the CDR3 reads CAISAPGDEQYF. The CDR3 nucleotides are TGTGCCATCAGTGCACCCGGGGACGAGCAGTACTTC.